The rows below give T cell receptor beta chains drawn from one sample of a study of T-cell reconstitution after alpha-beta-depleted transplantation in children. MiXCR, applied by TCRdb to the PCR reads, yields one record per CDR3 protein. The table shows some 600,000 distinct CDR3 sequences, with over 10% occurring only once. Sample: PBMCs, mostly from graft donor cells, taken 360 days after TCRalphabeta/CD19-depleted stem cell transplant. These receptors originate from a male patient younger than 18 who had a stem cell transplant for acute myeloid leukemia, so the T cells may come from the graft donor. Each CDR3 is given with its conserved first and last residue. The D gene is left open where the match is weak. For some rows the clone size is stated as once, few or many, or as a class when expanded; others skip it.

D gene	V gene	J gene	CDR3 length	clone size	CDR3 protein	CDR3 DNA
TRBD1	TRBV15	TRBJ2-1	14	few	CATSSIRGRNEQFF	TGTGCCACCAGCAGCATCAGGGGGCGCAATGAGCAGTTCTTC
.	TRBV12-3/TRBV12-4	TRBJ2-2	17	.	CASSFFVHKANTGELFF	TGTGCCAGCAGTTTCTTTGTTCATAAGGCGAACACCGGGGAGCTGTTTTTT
.	TRBV5-6	TRBJ1-2	16	.	CASSFEAGNTNYGYTF	TGTGCCAGCAGCTTTGAAGCGGGGAATACTAACTATGGCTACACCTTC
TRBD2	TRBV29-1	TRBJ2-3	13	.	CSVRSGAGDTQYF	TGCAGCGTCCGAAGCGGGGCGGGAGATACGCAGTATTTT
.	TRBV7-9	TRBJ2-5	14	.	CASTLASGRETQYF	TGTGCCAGCACCTTAGCCAGCGGTCGAGAGACCCAGTACTTC
.	TRBV3-1	TRBJ1-1	15	many	CASSPLGAANTEAFF	TGTGCCAGCAGCCCCTTAGGGGCGGCGAACACTGAAGCTTTCTTT
TRBD2	TRBV11-3	TRBJ2-3	15	many	CASSLGLAGSDTQYF	TGTGCCAGCAGCTTAGGACTAGCGGGATCAGATACGCAGTATTTT
.	TRBV7-2	TRBJ2-7	17	.	CASSLAGWGGSSYEQYF	TGTGCCAGCAGCTTAGCGGGATGGGGGGGCTCTTCCTACGAGCAGTACTTC
TRBD1	TRBV6-5	TRBJ1-2	15	.	CASSSRQGTSYGYTF	TGTGCCAGCAGTAGTCGACAGGGGACCTCCTATGGCTACACCTTC
TRBD2	TRBV4-3	TRBJ2-7	16	.	CASSQVRAGGPREQYF	TGCGCCAGCAGCCAAGTCCGAGCGGGAGGGCCCCGCGAGCAGTACTTC
TRBD2	TRBV5-1	TRBJ2-1	18	many	CASSAGTSGTSSYNEQFF	TGCGCCAGCAGCGCCGGGACTAGCGGAACCAGCTCCTACAATGAGCAGTTCTTC
.	TRBV5-1	TRBJ2-1	20	many	CASSLVTPNGRDRTYNEQFF	TGCGCCAGCAGCTTGGTCACCCCGAACGGGCGGGACAGAACCTACAATGAGCAGTTCTTC
TRBD2	TRBV6-5	TRBJ2-2	15	many	CASSFVGGPTGELFF	TGTGCCAGCAGTTTTGTGGGAGGGCCTACCGGGGAGCTGTTTTTT
.	TRBV9	TRBJ2-7	14	.	CASSNRDGPYEQYF	TGTGCCAGCAGCAACCGGGACGGACCTTACGAGCAGTACTTC